A few counts support the clone carrying this T cell receptor (beta chain). Its antigen is unknown. This sample is part of a study of regulatory T cells in long-lasting Graves disease. Findings and caveats of the study: Favored usage of TRBV28, TRBJ1-2 and TRBJ2-5 was recorded in persistent disease.

CDR3-region Arm-PCR and iRepertoire HTBI primers produced the TCR beta libraries. In the original processing: Detected in the samples were 62 TRBV and 14 TRBJ segments. TCRdb redid the calling of the multiplex PCR reads with MiXCR, one entry per CDR3 protein. TCRdb's processing, not the authors' own work, is the source of the V and J calls. This sample has 500,000 to 800,000 distinct CDR3 sequences, with approximately 29% found just once. This CDR3 has 15 amino acids. The trim removed 6 bases at V and 0 bases at J, leaving 2 bases unmatched. Germline V lookup: CDR1 MNHEY, CDR2 SVGEGT. Time point described: persistent/refractory GD, antithyroid drugs over 5 years with positive TRAb. From RNA extracted from PBMCs, the TCR library was made. With EDTA tubes as the receptacles, about 9.2 milliliters of peripheral blood were drawn.

The sample consisted of peripheral blood mononuclear cells (PBMCs), taken when the disease was refractory, from a patient treated with antithyroid drugs. This clonotype was sampled from a female donor with Graves disease. V and J are TRBV6-2 or TRBV6-3 and TRBJ2-2; TRBD2 aligns across 9 bases. CDR3 loop: CASRLAGTNTGELFF. CDR3 coding DNA: TGTGCCAGCAGGCTAGCGGGGACGAACACCGGGGAGCTGTTTTTT.